Each of the 28 T cell receptor beta chains below was sequenced from the same sample in a study of T cells after yellow fever vaccination. TCRdb independently ran MiXCR on the 5' RACE reads; one entry per CDR3 protein. The sample contains over 300,000 distinct CDR3 sequences, 4.1% of which appear only once. Material: PBMCs, obtained 5 days after the yellow fever booster vaccination. The source of these receptors is a man between 18 and 35 years old who received the YFV17D yellow fever vaccine.

The J gene is TRBJ2-3, the V gene TRBV10-3, with D hard to call. Germline V gene data show CDR1 as ENHRY and CDR2 as SYGVKD. Trimming left V 0 bases short and J 3 bases short, with 10 bases between. This CDR3 has 15 residues. CDR3 residues: CAISESATTTDTQYF. The CDR3 coding sequence is TGTGCCATCAGTGAGTCAGCGACCACGACAGATACGCAGTATTTT.

This clonotype was seen only a few times. This chain joins TRBV27 and TRBJ2-5, with D maybe TRBD1 (6 bases). The V gene lost 6 bases and the J gene lost 4 bases, with 12 bases spanning the gap. Germline CDR1 reads MNHEY; CDR2 reads SMNVEV (reference sequence). The CDR3 has 13 amino acids. The CDR3 coding sequence is TGTGCCAGCAGGTTACAGGGCCTAGAGACCCAGTACTTC. Translating it yields CASRLQGLETQYF.

This clonotype has a count of ten or more. V gene TRBV9 combines with J gene TRBJ2-3; D possibly corresponds to TRBD1 (5 bases). Trimming left V 0 bases short and J 2 bases short, with 10 bases between. The germline CDR1 and CDR2 sequences are SGDLS and YYNGEE. CDR3 length equals 15 residues. The CDR3 loop reads CASSVVGLPTDTQYF. CDR3 nucleotide sequence: TGTGCCAGCAGCGTAGTGGGGCTGCCCACAGATACGCAGTATTTT.

The chain carries TRBV5-1 and TRBJ2-3; 9 nucleotides line up with TRBD1. Germline CDR1 is SGHRS and CDR2 is YFSETQ. CDR3 length: 13 residues. The J segment lost 6 bases and the V segment lost 6 bases, leaving 5 bases of the junction unmatched. CDR3 DNA: TGCGCCAGCAAAGACAGGGGGAAGGATACGCAGTATTTT. Translation gives CASKDRGKDTQYF.

This clonotype was picked up many times. The rearrangement joins TRBV2 to TRBJ2-7; TRBD1 matches 8 bases. V lost 6 bases, J lost 5 bases, and 6 bases stayed unmatched. Germline V gene sequence: CDR1 SNHLY, CDR2 FYNNEI. The CDR3 length is 13 residues. Here the CDR3 reads CASRPQQGDEQYF. Here the CDR3 DNA reads TGTGCCAGCAGACCGCAACAGGGGGACGAGCAGTACTTC.

The chain combines TRBV5-6 with TRBJ2-5; D is undetermined. The V and J ends lost 4 bases and 4 bases respectively, with 14 bases between them. Germline-derived CDR1 and CDR2 are SGHDT and YYEEEE. CDR3 length: 14 amino acids. The CDR3 DNA reads as TGTGCCAGCAGCCCCCTATTGGTTTCAGAGACCCAGTACTTC. Amino acids: CASSPLLVSETQYF.

This clonotype was counted ten times or more. This sequence joins TRBV7-8 and TRBJ2-1, with TRBD1 matching 8 bases. After removal of 6 bases from V and 8 bases from J, the junction contained 12 bases not matched to a gene. This CDR3 has 15 amino acids. Germline V gene data show CDR1 as SGHVS and CDR2 as FQNEAQ. CDR3 region: CASRPARTGYHEQFF. CDR3 in DNA: TGTGCCAGCAGACCCGCCCGGACAGGGTATCATGAGCAGTTCTTC.

The chain is built from TRBV4-1 and TRBJ2-3; tentatively, D is TRBD2 (5 bases). The V end was cut by 8 bases, the J end by 5 bases, with 20 bases between. Looked up from germline, CDR1 is MGHRA and CDR2 is YSYEKL. The CDR3 covers 15 residues. This CDR3 reads CASLPGPGSVDTQYF. The CDR3 region has the DNA TGCGCCAGCCTACCGGGCCCGGGGTCGGTAGATACGCAGTATTTT.

This clonotype showed up many times. J is TRBJ1-5 and V is TRBV7-2, with D hard to call. Between the trimmed V and J ends, which lost 5 bases and 3 bases, there was a span of 14 bases. The V gene's germline CDR1 is SGHTA and CDR2 FQGNSA. The CDR3 contains 15 residues. The CDR3 spells CASSPGGYNNQPQHF. DNA of the CDR3: TGTGCCAGCAGCCCCGGAGGATACAACAATCAGCCCCAGCATTTT.

The chain has TRBV10-3 and TRBJ1-1; 8 bases fit TRBD1. The CDR3 spans 11 residues. Germline V gene lookup returns CDR1 ENHRY and CDR2 SYGVKD. With V trimmed by 6 bases and J by 11 bases, 5 bases remained unmatched. CDR3 coding DNA: TGTGCCATCAGACAGGGGGTTGGCGCTTTCTTT. It encodes CAIRQGVGAFF.

The chain joins TRBV4-3 to TRBJ2-4; a possible D gene is TRBD1 (6 bases). The V gene lost 4 bases and the J gene lost 0 bases, with 10 bases spanning the gap. Germline assignment: CDR1 LGHNA and CDR2 YSLEER. This CDR3 has 15 amino acids. The CDR3 DNA sequence: TGCGCCAGCAGCCCAGGACAGTCAGCCAAAAACATTCAGTACTTC. This translates into CASSPGQSAKNIQYF.

V usage is TRBV20-1 and J usage is TRBJ2-7; D might be TRBD2 (5 bases). The germline gives CDR1 DFQATT, CDR2 SNEGSKA (reference sequence). V lost 6 bases, J lost 0 bases, and 15 bases lay in between. CDR3 length equals 14 residues. CDR3 nucleotides: TGCAGTGCCGAAGGCGCAGGAGGCTCCTACGAGCAGTACTTC. Translation gives CSAEGAGGSYEQYF.

J is TRBJ2-3 and V is TRBV12-3 or TRBV12-4; D not certain. The V and J ends lost 6 bases and 4 bases respectively, with 20 bases between them. The CDR3 is 16 amino acids. The CDR3 DNA sequence: TGTGCCAGCAGCCCTGCGTCCGACCTCTGGGCAGATACGCAGTATTTT. Encoded protein: CASSPASDLWADTQYF.

In its sample, this clonotype was seen many times. This chain joins TRBV5-5 and TRBJ1-4; 7 nucleotides agree with TRBD1. The CDR3 extends over 15 amino acids. The germline V gene has CDR1 SGHKS and CDR2 YYEKEE (reference sequence). After removal of 1 base from V and 3 bases from J, the junction contained 3 bases not matched to a gene. This CDR3 reads CASSLYGTANEKLFF. The CDR3 region has the DNA TGTGCCAGCAGCTTGTACGGGACAGCTAATGAAAAACTGTTTTTT.

This clonotype was picked up many times. The rearrangement links TRBV10-3 to TRBJ2-7, with TRBD2 identical over 8 bases. V lost 10 bases and J lost 2; bases outside the gene matches: 7. The CDR3 sequence is 13 residues long. CDR1 is ENHRY, CDR2 SYGVKD, per germline. The CDR3 is CATHGGETYEQYF. CDR3 DNA: TGTGCCACCCACGGGGGGGAGACCTACGAGCAGTACTTC.

This clonotype was recorded at least ten times. The chain's CDR3 is CSAAGNQPQHF. CDR3 nucleotide sequence: TGCAGTGCTGCAGGGAATCAGCCCCAGCATTTT. The chain links TRBV20-1 to TRBJ1-5, with TRBD1 as a possible D gene (5 bases). The CDR3 is 11 amino acids. The V and J ends lost 5 bases and 4 bases respectively, with 6 bases between them. The V gene's germline CDR1 is DFQATT and CDR2 SNEGSKA (reference sequence).

This clonotype was observed a few times. This chain joins TRBV7-6 and TRBJ1-5, with 9 bases aligning to TRBD1. The CDR3 has 16 residues. Germline CDR1 reads SGHVS; CDR2 reads FNYEAQ. With V trimmed by 1 base and J by 11 bases, 12 bases remained unmatched. Here the CDR3 DNA reads TGTGCCAGCAGCTTAGGCACCGGGACAGGGCCCGGGGCCCAGCATTTT. Protein: CASSLGTGTGPGAQHF.

The chain links TRBV11-3 to TRBJ2-4; D possibly corresponds to TRBD1 (7 bases). Germline CDR1 is SGHNT and CDR2 is YENEEA. Trimming took 5 bases from V and 10 from J, leaving 18 bases between them. CDR3 length: 14 amino acids. This chain's CDR3 is CASSPGHAGGIQYF. The DNA of the CDR3 is TGTGCCAGCAGCCCCGGACACGCAGGGGGGATTCAGTACTTC.

This clonotype was counted ten times or more. The chain combines TRBV7-9 with TRBJ1-5; D not certain. The CDR3 sequence is 12 residues long. Trimming shortened V by 3 bases and J by 9 bases, and 9 bases separated the two germline ends. CDR1 is SEHNR, CDR2 FQNEAQ, per germline (reference sequence). Here the CDR3 reads CASSLWPSPQHF. The DNA for the CDR3 is TGTGCCAGCAGCTTGTGGCCCTCGCCCCAGCATTTT.

CDR3: CSARGLVGREHMDAEAFF. In nucleotides, the CDR3 is TGCAGTGCTAGAGGCCTTGTCGGGAGGGAACACATGGACGCTGAAGCTTTCTTT. The V and J genes are TRBV20-1 and TRBJ1-1; D gene ambiguous. Germline assignment: CDR1 DFQATT and CDR2 SNEGSKA (reference sequence). The CDR3 extends over 18 amino acids. The V end was cut by 1 base, the J end by 6 bases, with 27 bases between.

This clonotype was counted only a few times. The chain combines TRBV6-5 with TRBJ2-7, with 7 nucleotides matching TRBD1. Trimming took 7 bases from V and 4 from J; bases not matched to a gene: 22. The germline V gene has CDR1 MNHEY and CDR2 SVGAGI. The length of the CDR3 is 18 residues. For the CDR3, the DNA is TGTGCCAGCATGAGATTTTTGGCCCCGGGACAGATGCTTTACGAGCAGTACTTC. It yields the protein CASMRFLAPGQMLYEQYF.

This clonotype appeared many times. This sequence joins TRBV20-1 and TRBJ2-3; 7 bases fit TRBD2. The CDR3 contains 15 residues. The germline V gene encodes CDR1 DFQATT and CDR2 SNEGSKA (reference sequence). V was pared by 3 bases and J by 0 bases, with 6 bases of the junction left unmatched. The CDR3 DNA is TGCAGTGCTAGGGGGGGGACTGCTAGCACAGATACGCAGTATTTT. Its translation is CSARGGTASTDTQYF.

This clonotype was counted at least ten times. The genes are TRBV29-1 and TRBJ1-5; 7 positions agree with TRBD1. The CDR3 is 15 amino acids. Germline V CDR1 and CDR2: SQVTM, ANQGSEA. The junction had 10 bases not matched to a gene; V was cut back by 6 bases and J by 2 bases. CDR3 in DNA: TGCAGCGTCTCACAGGGGTTATTAGGCAATCAGCCCCAGCATTTT. It yields the protein CSVSQGLLGNQPQHF.

This clonotype appeared many times. One junction end disagrees with the germline gene, perhaps due to a read error. The chain couples TRBV5-1 to TRBJ2-4; D possibly corresponds to TRBD2 (5 bases). Germline values: CDR1 SGHRS, CDR2 YFSETQ. This CDR3 spans 16 amino acids. The CDR3 coding sequence is TGCGCCAGCAGCCCAGAAGCGGTGGACGCCACAAACATTCAGTACTTC. Residues: CASSPEAVDATNIQYF.

V and J are TRBV20-1 and TRBJ2-5, with 10 bases fitting TRBD2. Germline V gene sequence: CDR1 DFQATT, CDR2 SNEGSKA (reference sequence). V shed 5 bases, J shed 2 bases, and the junction held 2 bases outside the gene matches. The CDR3 covers 13 residues. Written as DNA, the CDR3 is TGCAGTGCTTCGACTAGCGGGCAAGAGACCCAGTACTTC. It yields the protein CSASTSGQETQYF.

This clonotype was seen a handful of times. The rearrangement joins TRBV20-1 to TRBJ1-6; 9 nucleotides align to TRBD1. The J segment lost 8 bases and the V segment lost 4 bases, leaving 6 bases of the junction unmatched. This CDR3 has 14 residues. Germline values: CDR1 DFQATT, CDR2 SNEGSKA (reference sequence). CDR3 loop: CSAKETGGYSPLHF. The DNA of the CDR3 is TGCAGTGCTAAGGAAACAGGGGGCTATTCACCCCTCCACTTT.

This clonotype was counted at least ten times. The chain combines TRBV27 with TRBJ1-4; D is perhaps TRBD1 (5 bases). CDR1 is MNHEY, CDR2 SMNVEV, per germline (reference sequence). The length of the CDR3 is 15 residues. The V gene lost 4 bases and the J gene lost 8 bases, with 17 bases spanning the gap. Written as DNA, the CDR3 is TGTGCCAGCAGTTCCGGGGGAGCCGGAGGCGAAAAACTGTTTTTT. This gives the protein CASSSGGAGGEKLFF.

This sequence joins TRBV18 and TRBJ2-1, with 12 positions matching TRBD1. Trimming removed 3 bases from V and 7 bases from J; junction bases left unmatched: 4. This CDR3 is built from 15 residues. Germline V gene data show CDR1 as KGHSH and CDR2 as LQKENI. CDR3 region: CASSPGGQGANEQFF. The CDR3, as DNA: TGTGCCAGCTCACCGGGGGGACAGGGGGCAAATGAGCAGTTCTTC. Combining the CDR3 with reference TRBV18 and TRBJ2-1 gives the whole variable domain NAGVMQNPRHLVRRRGQEARLRCSPMKGHSHVYWYRQLPEEGLKFMVYLQKENIIDESGMPKERFSAEFPKEGPSILRIQQVVRGDSAAYFCASSPGGQGANEQFFGPGTRLTVL.